This entry lists 19 T cell receptor beta chains sequenced from one sample in a study of blood T cell repertoires in COVID-19 (dated by TCRdb to 2018 to 2020). Library construction relied on the immunoSEQ multiplex PCR assay. TCRdb took over this immuneACCESS table, retaining in-frame rearrangements with V and J assigned. Such tables are incomplete; in checked studies, under half of the missing clones stem from an unresolved V gene, and the remainder is unexplained. A total of roughly 480,000 clones appear in this sample, approximately 92% of them only once. Jointly, the top ten make up around 0.9% of the sample. Sequencing was done on a sample of peripheral blood. These TCRs come from a man between 18 and 29 years old with COVID-19, enrolled during active disease.

The chain employs TRBV2 and TRBJ2-3; 10 bases agree with TRBD2. Germline V gene sequence: CDR1 SNHLY, CDR2 FYNNEI. The CDR3 spans 15 residues. J was trimmed by 6 bases and V by 3 bases; bases with no gene match: 6. CDR3 in amino acids: CASSDSGRVGDTQYF. CDR3 in DNA: TGTGCCAGCAGTGACAGCGGGAGGGTCGGTGATACGCAGTATTTT.

The V call is TRBV19, the J call TRBJ1-2, with 8 bases fitting TRBD1. There are 15 residues in the CDR3. The germline V gene encodes CDR1 LNHDA and CDR2 SQIVND (reference sequence). V was pared by 1 base and J by 5 bases, with 6 bases of the junction left unmatched. In DNA form, the CDR3 reads TGTGCCAGTAGTATAGGCCGACAGGGGAGATATGGCTACACCTTC. It encodes CASSIGRQGRYGYTF.

Here the CDR3 reads CASSQLAQGRTYEQYF. The CDR3, as DNA: TGTGCCAGCAGTCAACTCGCACAGGGGCGAACCTACGAGCAGTACTTC. V and J are TRBV27 and TRBJ2-7, with 7 bases identical to TRBD1. Unmatched junction bases numbered 12, after V lost 5 bases and J lost 2 bases. The CDR3 runs 16 residues. Germline values: CDR1 MNHEY, CDR2 SMNVEV (reference sequence).

The chain recombines TRBV28 with TRBJ2-7; TRBD1 aligns across 7 bases. V dropped 6 bases and J dropped 5; count of bases not matched to a gene: 10. The CDR3 spans 14 residues. From germline, CDR1 is MDHEN and CDR2 SYDVKM. CDR3 nucleotides: TGTGCCAGCAGCCTACCAGACAGGGTCCACGAGCAGTACTTC. Translated, it gives CASSLPDRVHEQYF.

This sequence joins TRBV2 and TRBJ1-5, with D hard to call. The CDR3 length is 15 residues. V lost 4 bases, J lost 0 bases, and 10 bases lay in between. Germline V gene lookup returns CDR1 SNHLY and CDR2 FYNNEI. CDR3 sequence (DNA): TGTGCCAGCAGTGGCAGCGCTTATAGCAATCAGCCCCAGCATTTT. It codes for CASSGSAYSNQPQHF.

V usage is TRBV19 and J usage is TRBJ2-7, with 11 nucleotides matching TRBD2. Germline V gives CDR1 LNHDA, CDR2 SQIVND (reference sequence). Losses at the gene ends were 5 bases for V and 2 bases for J; bases not matched to a gene: 5. This CDR3 comprises 15 residues. The CDR3 spells CASSETSGATYEQYF. The DNA for the CDR3 is TGTGCCAGTAGTGAGACTAGCGGGGCGACCTACGAGCAGTACTTC.

The V call is TRBV12-5, the J call TRBJ2-3, with a tentative D call TRBD2 (5 bases). V was clipped by 2 bases and J by 0 bases, with 6 bases between them. CDR1 and CDR2 from the germline V gene are LGHNT and FRNRAP. The CDR3 covers 14 residues. The chain's CDR3 is CASGLSGSTDTQYF. CDR3 sequence (DNA): TGTGCTAGTGGTTTGAGCGGTAGCACAGATACGCAGTATTTT.

The chain carries TRBV5-1 and TRBJ2-2; 11 bases line up with TRBD2. The ends lost 0 bases at V and 4 bases at J; junction bases unmatched: 8. CDR1 SGHRS and CDR2 YFSETQ come from the germline V gene. The CDR3 extends over 18 amino acids. CDR3 bases: TGCGCCAGCAGCTTGGACTCTAGCGGGGGGCGAGCCACCGGGGAGCTGTTTTTT. Translated, it gives CASSLDSSGGRATGELFF.

J is TRBJ2-7 and V is TRBV6-5; D may be TRBD1 (6 bases). Germline lookup yields CDR1 MNHEY and CDR2 SVGAGI. The CDR3 has 14 amino acids. The V gene lost 5 bases and the J gene lost 0 bases, with 11 bases spanning the gap. CDR3 in amino acids: CASSHRESSYEQYF. The CDR3 DNA reads as TGTGCCAGCAGTCACAGGGAGAGCTCCTACGAGCAGTACTTC.

The V call is TRBV7-2, the J call TRBJ2-1; D is unclear. Germline V lookup: CDR1 SGHTA, CDR2 FQGNSA. There are 13 residues in the CDR3. Trimming shortened V by 3 bases and J by 5 bases, and 8 bases separated the two germline ends. The DNA for the CDR3 is TGTGCCAGCAGCTTCAACAGAGACAATGAGCAGTTCTTC. Protein product: CASSFNRDNEQFF.

This clone was observed once. The chain recombines TRBV9 with TRBJ2-2, with D possibly being TRBD1 (6 bases). The V end lost 0 bases, the J end lost 9 bases, and 12 bases lay between the germline ends. The CDR3 runs 14 residues. Germline CDR1 and CDR2: SGDLS and YYNGEE. CDR3: CASSVVGHPRELFF. CDR3 sequence (DNA): TGTGCCAGCAGCGTAGTGGGACACCCTCGGGAGCTGTTTTTT. The full variable domain, its missing parts supplied by reference TRBV9 and TRBJ2-2, is DSGVTQTPKHLITATGQRVTLRCSPRSGDLSVYWYQQSLDQGLQFLIQYYNGEERAKGNILERFSAQQFPDLHSELNLSSLELGDSALYFCASSVVGHPRELFFGEGSRLTVL.

The rearrangement links TRBV19 to TRBJ1-5; maybe TRBD1 (6 bases). Trimming cost V 8 bases and J 3 bases, with 17 bases left between them. Germline V gives CDR1 LNHDA, CDR2 SQIVND (reference sequence). The CDR3 is 15 residues long. The CDR3 DNA is TGTGCCAGTCAACTCGACAGGAGACTCAATCAGCCCCAGCATTTT. It codes for CASQLDRRLNQPQHF. Looking up the rest from reference TRBV19 and TRBJ1-5 gives the full variable domain: DGGITQSPKYLFRKEGQNVTLSCEQNLNHDAMYWYRQDPGQGLRLIYYSQIVNDFQKGDIAEGYSVSREKKESFPLTVTSAQKNPTAFYLCASQLDRRLNQPQHFGDGTRLSIL.

The chain links TRBV4-1 to TRBJ1-1; D is unresolved. With 1 base removed from V and 7 bases from J, the gap between germline ends came to 10 bases. The CDR3 sequence is 13 residues long. Germline V gives CDR1 MGHRA, CDR2 YSYEKL. The CDR3 protein is CASSQVSVGEAFF. DNA for the CDR3: TGCGCCAGCAGCCAAGTTTCCGTCGGTGAAGCTTTCTTT.

The gene calls are TRBV18 and TRBJ2-3; D ambiguous. Trimming left V 2 bases short and J 1 base short, with 7 bases between. The CDR3 is made up of 14 amino acids. Germline loops: CDR1 KGHSH, CDR2 LQKENI. CDR3 protein: CASSPAGGTDTQYF. CDR3 DNA sequence: TGTGCCAGCTCACCAGCTGGAGGCACAGATACGCAGTATTTT.

This chain uses TRBV5-5 with TRBJ2-7; no clear D gene. V lost 2 bases and J lost 5, with 23 bases in between. This CDR3 region has 17 residues. CDR1 SGHKS and CDR2 YYEKEE come from the germline V gene (reference sequence). CDR3 protein: CASSFLGLGLGNHEQYF. The CDR3 nucleotides are TGTGCCAGCAGCTTCCTGGGTCTTGGGCTCGGCAATCACGAGCAGTACTTC.

This chain links TRBV7-9 with TRBJ1-1; TRBD1 might be the D (6 bases). CDR3 size: 15 residues. V dropped 5 bases and J dropped 0 bases, with 13 bases sitting between them. Per germline, CDR1 SEHNR and CDR2 FQNEAQ (reference sequence). The CDR3 here is CASSLWDIMNTEAFF. The CDR3, as DNA: TGTGCCAGCAGCCTGTGGGACATCATGAACACTGAAGCTTTCTTT.

This chain uses TRBV30 with TRBJ1-5; TRBD1 is a possible D gene (5 bases). V shed 0 bases and J shed 3 bases, with 9 bases lying between them. Germline V lookup: CDR1 GTSNPN, CDR2 SVGIG (reference sequence). This CDR3 has 14 amino acids. The CDR3 DNA is TGTGCCTGGAGTGTGGGGGGAAACAATCAGCCCCAGCATTTT. It encodes CAWSVGGNNQPQHF.

This chain uses TRBV5-4 with TRBJ1-1; tentatively, D is TRBD1 (6 bases). V lost 2 bases to trimming and J lost 3 bases, with 11 bases between them. In germline, CDR1 is SGHNT, CDR2 YYREEE (reference sequence). The CDR3 length is 14 residues. DNA of the CDR3: TGTGCCAGCAGCTTCGCAGGGGCGGACACTGAAGCTTTCTTT. Its protein is CASSFAGADTEAFF.

The chain joins TRBV4-2 to TRBJ1-1; the match to TRBD1 covers 7 bases. Germline V gene data show CDR1 as LGHNA and CDR2 as YNFKEQ. Trimming took 3 bases from V and 3 from J; bases not matched to a gene: 7. This CDR3 has 15 residues. CDR3 sequence (DNA): TGTGCCAGCAGCCAGGCGAGGGGGCTGTACACTGAAGCTTTCTTT. It codes for CASSQARGLYTEAFF.